The following is a T cell receptor (beta chain) sequence with its context. Its antigen remains unidentified. These data belong to a study of cytomegalovirus exposure and HLA in healthy donors. Overall study results and limits: Trimming of TCR beta V- and J-genes showed a link, identified in a later analysis, to a missense DCLRE1C variant.

Trimming left V 0 bases short and J 3 bases short, with 8 bases between. This CDR3 is 14 amino acids long. CDR1 and CDR2 (germline): MNHEY, SMNVEV (reference sequence). PCR amplification relied on 60 Vbeta primers (plus 13 Jbeta primers). Some clones are missing from TCRdb's copy, which holds only in-frame ones; the method was immunoSEQ multiplex PCR. The data show about 64,000 clones, with over 70% seen just once and more than 5% held by the top ten. The chain has TRBV27 and TRBJ1-1, with D hard to call. The sequencing sample was made of PBMCs. The sequence was obtained from a male donor in good health and CMV-seropositive. CDR3 sequence: CASSLSREYTEAFF. In DNA, the CDR3 is TGTGCCAGCAGTTTATCTCGGGAGTACACTGAAGCTTTCTTT.